These 16 T cell receptor beta chains were sequenced from one sample in a study of regulatory T cells in long-lasting Graves disease. Sequencing libraries for TCR beta were prepared with iRepertoire HTBI primers and Arm-PCR of CDR3 regions. TCRdb re-derived calls from the multiplex PCR reads in MiXCR, one entry per CDR3 protein. The sample shows a few hundred thousand distinct CDR3 sequences, 20% to 25% of them seen only once. Time point given: persistent/refractory GD, antithyroid drugs over 5 years with positive TRAb. PBMC-derived RNA was used for the TCR library. Source: peripheral blood mononuclear cells (PBMCs), taken when the disease was refractory, from a patient treated with antithyroid drugs. All receptors derive from a woman aged 40-49 years with Graves disease.

At least ten counts were recorded for this clonotype. This chain uses TRBV11-2 with TRBJ2-7, with D possibly being TRBD2 (5 bases). The germline CDR1 and CDR2 sequences are SGHAT and FQNNGV. The CDR3 length is 13 residues. V was shortened by 3 bases and J by 2 bases, with 8 bases between the two germline ends. The chain's CDR3 is CASSFGVAYEQYF. CDR3 in DNA: TGTGCCAGCAGCTTCGGGGTAGCCTACGAGCAGTACTTC.

This clonotype has just a few counts. V and J are TRBV30 and TRBJ1-2, with D hard to call. In germline, CDR1 is GTSNPN, CDR2 SVGIG (reference sequence). The CDR3 is 15 amino acids. The ends were cut back, 4 bases at V and 4 bases at J, with 19 bases in the middle. The CDR3 DNA reads as TGTGCCTGGAATGTCCCGGACCTCCGAAGCTATGGCTACACCTTC. Its translation: CAWNVPDLRSYGYTF.

The V call is TRBV5-1, the J call TRBJ1-1; perhaps TRBD1 as D (5 bases). The germline V gene has CDR1 SGHRS and CDR2 YFSETQ. CDR3 length: 15 residues. The germline V and J ends were trimmed by 1 base and 0 bases, with 10 bases remaining between them. In DNA form, the CDR3 reads TGCGCCAGCAGCTTGAATTGGGACCTGAACACTGAAGCTTTCTTT. This encodes CASSLNWDLNTEAFF. The full variable domain, rest sourced from reference TRBV5-1 and TRBJ1-1, is KAGVTQTPRYLIKTRGQQVTLSCSPISGHRSVSWYQQTPGQGLQFLFEYFSETQRNKGNFPGRFSGRQFSNSRSEMNVSTLELGDSALYLCASSLNWDLNTEAFFGQGTRLTVV.

In this sample, this clonotype turned up many times. The CDR3 sequence: CASSFMAGVVHEQYF. The CDR3 DNA sequence: TGTGCCAGCAGTTTCATGGCGGGAGTTGTACACGAGCAGTACTTC. V usage is TRBV27 and J usage is TRBJ2-7; 7 bases line up with TRBD2. The CDR3 is made up of 15 amino acids. V was clipped by 3 bases and J by 5 bases; unmatched bases: 10. The germline gives CDR1 MNHEY, CDR2 SMNVEV (reference sequence).

This clonotype has ten or more counts. The gene calls are TRBV28 and TRBJ2-7; possibly TRBD1 for D (6 bases). The CDR3 loop spans 15 amino acids. The germline CDR1 and CDR2 sequences are MDHEN and SYDVKM. Trimming removed 6 bases from V and 0 bases from J, with 15 bases in between. DNA for the CDR3: TGTGCCAGCAGCCTACAGGGCGGCCCCTCCTACGAGCAGTACTTC. Amino acids: CASSLQGGPSYEQYF.

The genes are TRBV10-2 and TRBJ2-3, with 13 bases that match TRBD2. The junction had 5 bases not matched to a gene; V was cut back by 7 bases and J by 4 bases. The CDR3 contains 15 residues. From germline, CDR1 is WSHSY and CDR2 SAAADI. Written as DNA, the CDR3 is TGCGCCAGCATGGCGGGACTAGCGGGACCAGATACGCAGTATTTT. Its protein is CASMAGLAGPDTQYF.

This clonotype occurred many times. The J gene is TRBJ2-7, the V gene TRBV6-1, with D possibly matching TRBD1 (7 bases). The CDR3 is 14 amino acids. Germline CDR1 and CDR2: MNHNS and SASEGT. With 8 bases removed from V and 2 bases from J, the gap between germline ends came to 16 bases. The CDR3 sequence is CASGRTGPTYEQYF. The CDR3 DNA reads as TGTGCCAGCGGGAGGACAGGCCCTACCTACGAGCAGTACTTC.

This clonotype was observed at least ten times. V gene TRBV20-1 combines with J gene TRBJ2-7, with TRBD2 identical over 12 bases. Germline V gives CDR1 DFQATT, CDR2 SNEGSKA (reference sequence). The CDR3 is 16 residues long. J lost 3 bases, V lost 2 bases, and 8 bases had no gene match. CDR3 region: CSARRFRTSGIYEQYF. The CDR3 coding sequence is TGCAGTGCTAGACGCTTTCGGACTAGCGGGATCTACGAGCAGTACTTC.

At least ten counts were recorded for this clonotype. CDR3 sequence: CSVTGEGNQPQHF. The DNA for the CDR3 is TGCAGCGTAACAGGGGAAGGCAATCAGCCCCAGCATTTT. The rearrangement joins TRBV29-1 to TRBJ1-5; 7 bases map to TRBD1. V dropped 6 bases and J dropped 2; count of bases not matched to a gene: 4. This CDR3 contains 13 residues. Germline lookup yields CDR1 SQVTM and CDR2 ANQGSEA.

The gene calls are TRBV10-3 and TRBJ1-4; D is possibly TRBD1 (6 bases). This CDR3 is built from 14 residues. The V end lost 1 base, the J end lost 7 bases, and 10 bases lay between the germline ends. Germline CDR1 is ENHRY and CDR2 is SYGVKD. The CDR3 DNA follows: TGTGCCATCAGTGAGTTCGGGGGCGGTGAAAAACTGTTTTTT. Its protein is CAISEFGGGEKLFF.

Ten or more counts support this clonotype. This chain connects TRBV11-2 to TRBJ2-5; perhaps TRBD2 as D (5 bases). This CDR3 region has 14 residues. Germline V CDR1 and CDR2: SGHAT, FQNNGV. V lost 1 base to trimming and J lost 5 bases, with 11 bases between them. The CDR3 here is CASSLVAKRETQYF. The CDR3 coding sequence is TGTGCCAGCAGCTTAGTGGCCAAGCGGGAGACCCAGTACTTC.

This clonotype was counted many times. J is TRBJ1-5 and V is TRBV10-3; D unresolved. Deletions cut 11 bases from V and 5 bases from J, with 16 bases between. Germline V gene sequence: CDR1 ENHRY, CDR2 SYGVKD. The CDR3 consists of 13 residues. The CDR3 nucleotides read TGTGCCGGAGGGAACTACCCTGATCAGCCCCAGCATTTT. Its translation: CAGGNYPDQPQHF.

V usage is TRBV18 and J usage is TRBJ1-2; 10 nucleotides agree with TRBD1. V lost 4 bases, J lost 3 bases, and 5 bases stayed unmatched. The germline gives CDR1 KGHSH, CDR2 LQKENI. This CDR3 has 15 residues. Here the CDR3 reads CASSRPDRGDYGYTF. CDR3 nucleotide sequence: TGTGCCAGCTCACGACCGGACAGGGGGGACTATGGCTACACCTTC.

This clonotype was recorded many times. This sequence joins TRBV2 and TRBJ1-5, with D uncertain. The CDR3 has 15 amino acids. Germline V CDR1 and CDR2: SNHLY, FYNNEI. Between the trimmed V and J ends, which lost 3 bases and 2 bases, there was a span of 11 bases. Here the CDR3 DNA reads TGTGCCAGCAGTGAGGTGAGGCGGGGCAATCAGCCCCAGCATTTT. Translating gives CASSEVRRGNQPQHF.

This clonotype was counted ten times or more. This chain uses TRBV7-2 with TRBJ1-5; D uncertain. The CDR3 covers 15 residues. The V end was cut by 1 base, the J end by 2 bases, with 9 bases between. CDR1 is SGHTA, CDR2 FQGNSA, per germline. The CDR3 DNA sequence: TGTGCCAGCAGCTTAGATGCTGGAGGCAATCAGCCCCAGCATTTT. Translating gives CASSLDAGGNQPQHF. The whole variable domain, filled in from reference TRBV7-2 and TRBJ1-5, reads GAGVSQSPSNKVTEKGKDVELRCDPISGHTALYWYRQSLGQGLEFLIYFQGNSAPDKSGLPSDRFSAERTGGSVSTLTIQRTQQEDSAVYLCASSLDAGGNQPQHFGDGTRLSIL.

This clonotype has a count of ten or more. The gene calls are TRBV6-1 and TRBJ2-5; maybe TRBD1 (6 bases). The length of the CDR3 is 13 residues. Between the trimmed V and J ends, which lost 7 bases and 2 bases, there was a span of 11 bases. Germline CDR1 is MNHNS and CDR2 is SASEGT. In DNA form, the CDR3 reads TGTGCCAGCAAGCGGACAGCTCAAGAGACCCAGTACTTC. Translated: CASKRTAQETQYF.